Below are 16 T cell receptor beta chains sequenced from a single sample in a study of blood T cell repertoires in COVID-19. The assay was immunoSEQ multiplex PCR, and TCRdb's table has in-frame clones only and misses some. The sample includes approximately 52,000 clones, approximately 81% seen only once; the top ten take 13%. Sequences were obtained from peripheral blood. The receptors shown here come from a woman of 80 years or more with acute or convalescent COVID-19.

The genes are TRBV18 and TRBJ1-3; D call uncertain. CDR1 KGHSH and CDR2 LQKENI come from the germline V gene. Trimming left V 3 bases short and J 0 bases short, with 12 bases between. The CDR3 length is 16 residues. DNA for the CDR3: TGTGCCAGCTCACCTCAGAGGGCCAACTCTGGAAACACCATATATTTT. Protein product: CASSPQRANSGNTIYF.

This sequence joins TRBV19 and TRBJ1-2; 9 bases line up with TRBD1. This CDR3 has 16 residues. Germline V gene data show CDR1 as LNHDA and CDR2 as SQIVND (reference sequence). The V gene end was trimmed by 3 bases and the J gene end by 8 bases; junction bases not matched to a gene: 13. In nucleotides, the CDR3 is TGTGCCAGTAGTATGGGGACAGGGATCGATCGGAGCGGCTACACCTTC. Protein product: CASSMGTGIDRSGYTF. Complete variable domain (other parts from reference TRBV19 and TRBJ1-2): DGGITQSPKYLFRKEGQNVTLSCEQNLNHDAMYWYRQDPGQGLRLIYYSQIVNDFQKGDIAEGYSVSREKKESFPLTVTSAQKNPTAFYLCASSMGTGIDRSGYTFGSGTRLTVV.

This sequence joins TRBV7-9 and TRBJ1-2, with 7 positions matching TRBD1. The V segment lost 4 bases and the J segment 8 bases; nucleotides outside the gene matches: 10. CDR1 SEHNR and CDR2 FQNEAQ come from the germline V gene (reference sequence). The CDR3 has 14 amino acids. CDR3 DNA sequence: TGTGCCAGCAGCTCCCAGACAGGGCAGGGCGGCTACACCTTC. Translation: CASSSQTGQGGYTF.

V gene TRBV24-1 combines with J gene TRBJ2-2; TRBD2 aligns across 14 bases. Germline CDR1 is KGHDR and CDR2 is SFDVKD. V trimming: 3 bases; J trimming: 4 bases; junction bases outside the gene matches: 6. This CDR3 spans 18 amino acids. Here the CDR3 reads CATSDPGLAGALTGELFF. The DNA of the CDR3 is TGTGCCACCAGTGATCCGGGACTAGCGGGGGCTCTCACCGGGGAGCTGTTTTTT.

The V call is TRBV20-1, the J call TRBJ1-1; D is uncertain. Germline CDR1 reads DFQATT; CDR2 reads SNEGSKA (reference sequence). The V and J ends lost 3 bases and 0 bases respectively, with 11 bases between them. The CDR3 is 14 amino acids. The CDR3 reads CSASGWTLNTEAFF. Here the CDR3 DNA reads TGCAGTGCTAGTGGTTGGACTTTGAACACTGAAGCTTTCTTT.

V usage is TRBV7-9 and J usage is TRBJ1-6; weak D call: TRBD1 (6 bases). Trimming left V 2 bases short and J 5 bases short, with 10 bases between. This CDR3 region has 15 residues. The germline gives CDR1 SEHNR, CDR2 FQNEAQ (reference sequence). CDR3 sequence (DNA): TGTGCCAGCAGCTTATATGGACAGAATAATTCACCCCTCCACTTT. This gives the protein CASSLYGQNNSPLHF.

The rearrangement joins TRBV6-6 to TRBJ1-5; 9 bases map to TRBD1. V lost 6 bases, J lost 0 bases, and 6 bases stayed unmatched. CDR3 length: 16 residues. CDR1 is MNHNY, CDR2 SVGAGI, per germline (reference sequence). In DNA form, the CDR3 reads TGTGCCAGCAGGGGAACGACAGGGGGTAGCAATCAGCCCCAGCATTTT. Residues: CASRGTTGGSNQPQHF.

V is TRBV5-6 and J is TRBJ1-3; D gene ambiguous. Trimming took 2 bases from V and 2 from J, leaving 5 bases between them. Per germline, CDR1 SGHDT and CDR2 YYEEEE. This CDR3 spans 13 amino acids. CDR3 nucleotides: TGTGCCAGCAGCTTATTCGCTGGAAACACCATATATTTT. Translated, it gives CASSLFAGNTIYF.

This chain links TRBV2 with TRBJ2-1, with D tentatively TRBD1 (6 bases). Trimming left V 5 bases short and J 9 bases short, with 14 bases between. Germline CDR1 reads SNHLY; CDR2 reads FYNNEI. The CDR3 is 13 amino acids. The CDR3 protein is CASSPGRTVEQFF. The CDR3 coding sequence is TGTGCCAGCAGTCCGGGCCGGACAGTTGAGCAGTTCTTC.

This chain joins TRBV5-1 and TRBJ1-3; perhaps TRBD1 as D (6 bases). The germline V gene encodes CDR1 SGHRS and CDR2 YFSETQ. Trimming left V 4 bases short and J 3 bases short, with 11 bases between. The CDR3 totals 14 residues. As DNA, the CDR3 is TGCGCCAGCAGCGAACAGGGTAGTGGAAACACCATATATTTT. This codes for CASSEQGSGNTIYF.

This chain's CDR3 is CSGGPGTGKETQYF. CDR3 DNA: TGCAGCGGGGGGCCCGGGACTGGGAAAGAGACCCAGTACTTC. This chain uses TRBV29-1 with TRBJ2-5, with D perhaps assigned TRBD1 or TRBD2 (6 bases each). CDR1 is SQVTM and CDR2 is ANQGSEA in the germline V gene. Trimming took 7 bases from V and 3 from J, leaving 18 bases between them. The CDR3 totals 14 residues. The full variable domain, its missing parts supplied by reference TRBV29-1 and TRBJ2-5, is SAVISQKPSRDICQRGTSLTIQCQVDSQVTMMFWYRQQPGQSLTLIATANQGSEATYESGFVIDKFPISRPNLTFSTLTVSNMSPEDSSIYLCSGGPGTGKETQYFGPGTRLLVL.

The rearrangement links TRBV24-1 to TRBJ1-5, with a tentative D call TRBD1 (5 bases). Germline values: CDR1 KGHDR, CDR2 SFDVKD. V lost 5 bases and J 4 bases, leaving 14 bases between the germline ends. The CDR3 has 15 residues. The CDR3 DNA reads as TGTGCCACCAGTGCGGGGGGAGAAGCAAATCAGCCCCAGCATTTT. Amino acids: CATSAGGEANQPQHF.

This clone was seen once. The chain recombines TRBV15 with TRBJ2-7, with 9 bases aligning to TRBD1. From germline, CDR1 is LNHNV and CDR2 YYDKDF (reference sequence). V shed 1 base and J 3 bases; nucleotides not matched to a gene: 4. This CDR3 has 15 residues. The CDR3 DNA reads TGTGCCACCAGCAGAGCACCGGGACAGGGCTACGAGCAGTACTTC. Translation gives CATSRAPGQGYEQYF.

This chain uses TRBV5-1 with TRBJ1-2; 8 bases map to TRBD1. The germline gives CDR1 SGHRS, CDR2 YFSETQ. V lost 6 bases and J lost 3; bases outside the gene matches: 7. The CDR3 sequence is 14 residues long. The CDR3 sequence: CASTGQESHYGYTF. CDR3 sequence (DNA): TGCGCCAGCACGGGACAGGAATCACACTATGGCTACACCTTC.

By sample share, this clone is medium-sized. The chain links TRBV2 to TRBJ1-6; no firm D call. The CDR3 is made up of 15 amino acids. The ends were cut back, 3 bases at V and 14 bases at J, with 20 bases in the middle. Germline V lookup: CDR1 SNHLY, CDR2 FYNNEI. CDR3 coding DNA: TGTGCCAGCAGTGATGGAGGTGTAGCTCCTGGCACCCTCCACTTT. Translation: CASSDGGVAPGTLHF.

The V and J genes are TRBV5-1 and TRBJ1-3; 7 bases match TRBD1. Looked up from germline, CDR1 is SGHRS and CDR2 is YFSETQ. V shed 0 bases, J shed 0 bases, and the junction held 3 bases outside the gene matches. CDR3 size: 16 residues. CDR3 in amino acids: CASSLEGQNSGNTIYF. The CDR3 DNA reads as TGCGCCAGCAGCTTGGAGGGACAGAACTCTGGAAACACCATATATTTT.